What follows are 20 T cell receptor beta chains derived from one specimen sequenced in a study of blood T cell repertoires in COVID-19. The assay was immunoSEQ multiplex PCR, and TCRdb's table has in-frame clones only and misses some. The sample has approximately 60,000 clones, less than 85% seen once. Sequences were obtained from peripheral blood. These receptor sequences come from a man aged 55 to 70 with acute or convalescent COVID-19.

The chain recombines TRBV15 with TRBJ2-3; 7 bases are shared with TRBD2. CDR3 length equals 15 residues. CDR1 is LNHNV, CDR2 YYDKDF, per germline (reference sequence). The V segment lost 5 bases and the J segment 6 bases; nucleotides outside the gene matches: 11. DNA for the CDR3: TGTGCCACCAGCCAAACCGGGGGGACCGGGGATACGCAGTATTTT. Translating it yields CATSQTGGTGDTQYF.

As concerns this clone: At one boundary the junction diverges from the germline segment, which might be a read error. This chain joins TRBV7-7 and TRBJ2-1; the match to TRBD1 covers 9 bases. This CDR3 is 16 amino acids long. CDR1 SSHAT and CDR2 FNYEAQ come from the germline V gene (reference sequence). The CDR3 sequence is CASSQMPGQGGNEQFF. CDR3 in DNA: TGTGCTAGCAGCCAAATGCCGGGACAGGGAGGGAATGAGCAGTTCTTC.

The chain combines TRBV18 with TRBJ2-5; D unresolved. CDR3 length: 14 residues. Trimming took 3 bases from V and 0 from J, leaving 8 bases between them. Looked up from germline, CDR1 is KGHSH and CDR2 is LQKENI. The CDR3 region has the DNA TGTGCCAGCTCACCTAGCCGAAACCAAGAGACCCAGTACTTC. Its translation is CASSPSRNQETQYF.

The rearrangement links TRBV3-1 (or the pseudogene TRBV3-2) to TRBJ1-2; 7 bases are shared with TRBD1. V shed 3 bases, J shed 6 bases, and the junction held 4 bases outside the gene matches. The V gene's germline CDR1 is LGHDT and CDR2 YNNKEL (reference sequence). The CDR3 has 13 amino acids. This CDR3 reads CASSQTQGNGYTF. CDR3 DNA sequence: TGTGCCAGCAGCCAGACACAGGGGAATGGCTACACCTTC.

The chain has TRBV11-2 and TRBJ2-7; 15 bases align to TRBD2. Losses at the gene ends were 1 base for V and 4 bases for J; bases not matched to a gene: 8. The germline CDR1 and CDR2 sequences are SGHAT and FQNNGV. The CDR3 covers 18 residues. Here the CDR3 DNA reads TGTGCCAGCAGCTTAGGCCACAGGACTAGCGGGAGGGGTTACGAGCAGTACTTC. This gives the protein CASSLGHRTSGRGYEQYF.

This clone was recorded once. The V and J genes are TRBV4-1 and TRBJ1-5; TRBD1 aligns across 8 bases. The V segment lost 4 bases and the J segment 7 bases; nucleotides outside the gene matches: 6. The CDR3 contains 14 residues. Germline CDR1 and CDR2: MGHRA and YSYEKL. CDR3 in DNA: TGCGCCAGCAGCCTTATACAGGGGGACCAGCCCCAGCATTTT. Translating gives CASSLIQGDQPQHF.

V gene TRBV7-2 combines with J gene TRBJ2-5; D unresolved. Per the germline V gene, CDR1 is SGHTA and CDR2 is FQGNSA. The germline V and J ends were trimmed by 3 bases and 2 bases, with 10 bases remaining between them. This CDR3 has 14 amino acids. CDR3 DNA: TGTGCCAGCAGCTTGCGCGGCCGTCAAGAGACCCAGTACTTC. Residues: CASSLRGRQETQYF.

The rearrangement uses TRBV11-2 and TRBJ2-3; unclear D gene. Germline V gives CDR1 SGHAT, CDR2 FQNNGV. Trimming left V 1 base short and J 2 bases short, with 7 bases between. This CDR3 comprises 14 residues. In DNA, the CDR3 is TGTGCCAGCAGCTTAGCCCCCCACACAGATACGCAGTATTTT. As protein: CASSLAPHTDTQYF.

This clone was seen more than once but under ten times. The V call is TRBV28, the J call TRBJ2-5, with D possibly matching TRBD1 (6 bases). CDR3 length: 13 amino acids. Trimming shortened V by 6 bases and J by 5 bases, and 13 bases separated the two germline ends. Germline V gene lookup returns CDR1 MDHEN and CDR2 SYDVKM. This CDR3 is CASRAQGTETQYF. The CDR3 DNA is TGTGCCAGCAGGGCCCAGGGGACGGAGACCCAGTACTTC.

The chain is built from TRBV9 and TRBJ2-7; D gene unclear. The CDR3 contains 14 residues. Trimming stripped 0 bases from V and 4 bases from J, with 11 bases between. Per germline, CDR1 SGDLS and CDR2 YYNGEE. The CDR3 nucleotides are TGTGCCAGCAGCGTAGAAGGTAGCAGTTACGAGCAGTACTTC. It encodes CASSVEGSSYEQYF.

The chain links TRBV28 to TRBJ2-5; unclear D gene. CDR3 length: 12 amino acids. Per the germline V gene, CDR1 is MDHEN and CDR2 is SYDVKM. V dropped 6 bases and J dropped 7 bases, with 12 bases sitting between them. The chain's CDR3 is CASSPPVRTQYF. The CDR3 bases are TGTGCCAGCAGCCCCCCCGTCCGGACCCAGTACTTC.

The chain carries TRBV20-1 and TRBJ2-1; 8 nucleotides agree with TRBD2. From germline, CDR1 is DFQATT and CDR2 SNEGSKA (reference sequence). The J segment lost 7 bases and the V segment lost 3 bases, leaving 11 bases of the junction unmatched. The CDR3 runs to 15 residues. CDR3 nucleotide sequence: TGCAGTGCTAGTCGGGAACGGGAGGGGAGGAATGAGCAGTTCTTC. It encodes CSASREREGRNEQFF.

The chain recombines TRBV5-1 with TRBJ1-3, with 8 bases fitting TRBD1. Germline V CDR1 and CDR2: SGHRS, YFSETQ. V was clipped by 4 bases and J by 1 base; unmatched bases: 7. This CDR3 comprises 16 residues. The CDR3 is CASSPRTGHSGNTIYF. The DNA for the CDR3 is TGCGCCAGCAGCCCCCGGACAGGGCATTCTGGAAACACCATATATTTT.

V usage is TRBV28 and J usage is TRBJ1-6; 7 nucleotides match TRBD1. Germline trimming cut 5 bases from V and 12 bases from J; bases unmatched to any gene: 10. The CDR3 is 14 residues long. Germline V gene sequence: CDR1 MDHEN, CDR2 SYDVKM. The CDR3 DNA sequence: TGTGCCAGCAGTCCGGTCCGGGACAGCGTACCCCTCCACTTT. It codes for CASSPVRDSVPLHF. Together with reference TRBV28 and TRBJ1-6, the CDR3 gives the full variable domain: DVKVTQSSRYLVKRTGEKVFLECVQDMDHENMFWYRQDPGLGLRLIYFSYDVKMKEKGDIPEGYSVSREKKERFSLILESASTNQTSMYLCASSPVRDSVPLHFGNGTRLTVT.

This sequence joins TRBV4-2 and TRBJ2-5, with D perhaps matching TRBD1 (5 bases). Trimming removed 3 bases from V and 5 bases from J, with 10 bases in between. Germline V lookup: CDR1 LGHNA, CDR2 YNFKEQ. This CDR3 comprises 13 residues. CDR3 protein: CASSQATVETQYF. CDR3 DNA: TGTGCCAGCAGCCAGGCGACAGTGGAGACCCAGTACTTC.

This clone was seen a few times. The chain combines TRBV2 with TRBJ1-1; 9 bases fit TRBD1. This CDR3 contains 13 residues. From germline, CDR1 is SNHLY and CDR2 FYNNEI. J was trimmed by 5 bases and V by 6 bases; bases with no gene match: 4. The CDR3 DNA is TGTGCCAGCAGGAGACAGGGGGGGACTGAAGCTTTCTTT. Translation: CASRRQGGTEAFF.

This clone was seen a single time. The CDR3 bases are TGCAGCGTCAAAGACAGGGTAGGCTACGAGCAGTACTTC. Encoded protein: CSVKDRVGYEQYF. The chain employs TRBV29-1 and TRBJ2-7; 7 nucleotides match TRBD1. Germline CDR1 reads SQVTM; CDR2 reads ANQGSEA. J lost 3 bases, V lost 6 bases, and 8 bases had no gene match. CDR3 length: 13 residues.

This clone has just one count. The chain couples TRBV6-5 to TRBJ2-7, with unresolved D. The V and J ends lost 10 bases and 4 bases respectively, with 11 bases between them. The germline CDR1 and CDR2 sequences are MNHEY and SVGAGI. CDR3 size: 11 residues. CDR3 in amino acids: CATRPGYEQYF. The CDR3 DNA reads TGTGCCACCCGGCCAGGTTACGAGCAGTACTTC.

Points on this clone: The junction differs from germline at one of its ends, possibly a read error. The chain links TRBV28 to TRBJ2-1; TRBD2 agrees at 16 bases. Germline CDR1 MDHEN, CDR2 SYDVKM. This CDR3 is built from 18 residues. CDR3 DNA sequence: TGTGCCAGCAGGTCCGGGACTAGCGGGAGGGCCTCCTCCAATGAGCAGTTCTTC. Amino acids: CASRSGTSGRASSNEQFF.

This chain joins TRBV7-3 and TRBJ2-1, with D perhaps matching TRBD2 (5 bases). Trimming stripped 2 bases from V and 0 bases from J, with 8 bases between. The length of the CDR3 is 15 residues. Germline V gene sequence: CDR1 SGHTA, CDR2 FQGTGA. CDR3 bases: TGTGCCAGCAGCTTACGAGGGAACTCCTACAATGAGCAGTTCTTC. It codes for CASSLRGNSYNEQFF.